This section outlines one T cell receptor beta chain sequence together with its context. Its antigen remains unidentified. Per-base qualities were not stored, and no clone one base away is much larger. The data stem from a study of identical twins (dated by TCRdb to 2016 to 2017). As for the study more broadly: To test whether fetal clonotypes persist, the study used deep sequencing on TCR alpha and beta repertoires from monozygotic twins, unrelated adults of various ages, and cord blood. Replicate twin experiments were performed at different times using different library preparation protocols to rule out contamination.

Only healthy Caucasian donors were included. Three unrelated non-twin adults were also sequenced: a male aged 18 to 30, a male aged 50 to 59 and a female aged 50 to 59. Using Miltenyi CD45RO+ enrichment and human naive T-cell isolation kits, memory (CD45RO+) and naive T cells were isolated from PBMC. The CDR3 holds 15 amino acids from the cysteine to the phenylalanine. Only the CDR3 region is kept as DNA, spanning 45 bases read in frame from base 1. CDR1 and CDR2 (MGHDK, SYGVNS) derive from the germline V gene. At the junction V is shortened by 6 bases and J by 3 bases, with 18 bases in between. Results and caveats for the whole study, not just this receptor: Invariant T cells such as MAIT and iNKT could partly confound zero-insertion analyses, though diverse VJ usage argued against this for most clonotypes. Abundant cord blood beta clonotypes carried fewer insertions; young adult naive repertoires showed a weaker similar trend, while memory repertoires showed none. In monozygotic twins, recombination models systematically underestimated out-of-frame TCR alpha sharing, but the models matched the sharing seen between unrelated individuals. Because the same donors could not be followed over many years, the conclusions depended on cross-sectional statistical analysis. In beta out-of-frame sequences, excess twin sharing was weaker, because having fewer shared sequences lowered the signal-to-noise ratio. Compared with coincidental sharing between unrelated individuals, out-of-frame TCR alpha sequences shared between twins showed an excess of sequences with low generation probability.

Receptor amplification or capture employed 5' RACE. The run used an Illumina HiSeq 2000. A universal primer binding site was added through template switching, and the final cDNA carried a unique molecular identifier so that TCR cDNA molecules could be counted accurately. First-strand cDNA for TCR alpha and beta chains was synthesized from specific primers in the conserved constant-segment region. Each cDNA library was double barcoded, with a SMART-Mk sample barcode plus Illumina barcodes, to control for contamination. TruSeq adapter sequences along with Illumina sample barcodes were introduced in two successive PCR steps. Sequencing of the TCR alpha and beta cDNA libraries was done on the Illumina HiSeq platform using custom primers. Under the source paper's analysis protocol: MiGEC was used to process raw reads and extract unique molecular identifiers, and MiXCR was used to find CDR3 positions. Recombination models were inferred per individual with the repgenHMM and IGoR tools using an EM algorithm. The tcR package in R was used for shared clonotype analysis, with sharing normalized by the product of cloneset sizes. Out-of-frame nonproductive sequences were analyzed to study raw recombination free of thymic and clonal selection effects. TCRdb reran the public reads through fastp at Q25 and MiXCR, keeping productive beta chains. All rows with the same CDR3 protein become a single entry with the most common DNA and genes. The V and J calls and clone size are TCRdb's, not the authors'. This sample is represented by hundreds of thousands of distinct CDR3 sequences; roughly 6.2% of them were singletons. Together, the top ten hold 1.5% to 2% of the sample.

The sequenced material came from naive T cells sorted from blood. The cell subset or site label, read with the paper, signifies: cells isolated with a human naive T-cell isolation kit. The TCR sequence derives from a man younger than 35 in good health. The V and J genes are TRBV25-1 and TRBJ2-7; TRBD1 is a weak D gene call, 6 bases matching. The CDR3 is CASRGTRGTFYEQYF. The DNA reads as follows: TGTGCCAGCAGGGGGACCAGGGGAACGTTCTACGAGCAGTACTTC.